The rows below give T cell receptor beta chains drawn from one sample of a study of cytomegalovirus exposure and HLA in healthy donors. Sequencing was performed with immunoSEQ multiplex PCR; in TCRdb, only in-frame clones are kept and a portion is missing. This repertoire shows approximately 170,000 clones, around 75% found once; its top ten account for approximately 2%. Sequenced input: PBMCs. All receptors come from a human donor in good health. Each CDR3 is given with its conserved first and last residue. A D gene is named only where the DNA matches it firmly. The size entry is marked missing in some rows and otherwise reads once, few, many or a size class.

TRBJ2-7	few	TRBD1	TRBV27	TGTGCCAGCAGTCTGACAGGGGATCTCTACGAGCAGTACTTC	CASSLTGDLYEQYF
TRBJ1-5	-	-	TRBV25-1	TGTGCCAGCAGTGACGAGTTGGGGGCCCAGCCCCAGCATTTT	CASSDELGAQPQHF
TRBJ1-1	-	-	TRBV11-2	TGTGCCAGCAGCTTATATAGTACCCTCATGAACACTGAAGCTTTCTTT	CASSLYSTLMNTEAFF
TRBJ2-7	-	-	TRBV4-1	TGCGCCAGCAGCCAAGAAAAGCGGAGGAGCTCCTACGAGCAGTACTTC	CASSQEKRRSSYEQYF
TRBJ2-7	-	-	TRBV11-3	TGTGCCAGCAGCCCCCCCGCCGGGACTTCGGATTACGAGCAGTACTTC	CASSPPAGTSDYEQYF
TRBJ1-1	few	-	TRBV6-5	TGTGCCAGCAGTCTCAGGGGAAACACTGAAGCTTTCTTT	CASSLRGNTEAFF
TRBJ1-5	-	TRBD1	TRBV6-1	TGTGCCAGCAGAACGGGACAGGCTAATTATCAGCCCCAGCATTTT	CASRTGQANYQPQHF
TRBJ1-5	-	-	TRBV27	TGTGCCAGCAGTTTTGGGGGAGGGCAGCCCCAGCATTTT	CASSFGGGQPQHF
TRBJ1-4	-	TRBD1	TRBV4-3	TGCGCCAGCAGCCAAGAGCCAGGGGACAGAGAAAAACTGTTTTTT	CASSQEPGDREKLFF
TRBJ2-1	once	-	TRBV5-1	TGCGCCAGTACCGGGACTCTGGAATGGGAGCAGTTCTTC	CASTGTLEWEQFF
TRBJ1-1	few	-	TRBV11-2	TGTGCCAGCAGCTTAGGGAGGACTGAAGCTTTCTTT	CASSLGRTEAFF
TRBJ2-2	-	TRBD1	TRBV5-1	TGCGCCAGCAGCCTCGGGGGGTCTGGGACAGGGAGCACCGGGGAGCTGTTTTTT	CASSLGGSGTGSTGELFF
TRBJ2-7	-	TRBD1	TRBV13	TGTGCCAGCAGCTCCAGACAGGGTCAGCAGTACTTC	CASSSRQGQQYF
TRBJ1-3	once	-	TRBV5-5	TGTGCCAGCAGCTACCCACAGGACCCCACCTCTGGAAACACCATATATTTT	CASSYPQDPTSGNTIYF
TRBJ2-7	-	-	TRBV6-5	TGTGCCAGCAGTTACGTCTCGGGCGGGGCCGGAGGCGAGCAGTACTTC	CASSYVSGGAGGEQYF
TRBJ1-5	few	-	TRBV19	TGTGCCAGTAGTATTACAGGTTATAGCAATCAGCCCCAGCATTTT	CASSITGYSNQPQHF
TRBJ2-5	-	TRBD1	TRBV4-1	TGCGCCAGCAGCCAAGATGGAGGACAGGGGGCGCAGGAGACCCAGTACTTC	CASSQDGGQGAQETQYF
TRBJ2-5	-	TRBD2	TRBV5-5	TGTGCCAGCAGCTTAAATCCGGGACTAGCGGATGAGACCCAGTACTTC	CASSLNPGLADETQYF
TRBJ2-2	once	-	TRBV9	TGTGCCAGCAGCGCCCATTCCAAGAACACCGGGGAGCTGTTTTTT	CASSAHSKNTGELFF
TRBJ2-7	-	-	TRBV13	TGTGCCAGCAGCGGGGGGGCAGGCGAGCAGTACTTC	CASSGGAGEQYF
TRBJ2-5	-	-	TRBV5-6	TGTGCCAGCAGCCCGTTAAGACACGGTCTGGGAGAGACCCAGTACTTC	CASSPLRHGLGETQYF
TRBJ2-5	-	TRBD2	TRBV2	TGTGCCAGCAATTCGGGGGGACTAGATCAGTGGACGCTAGAGACCCAGTACTTC	CASNSGGLDQWTLETQYF
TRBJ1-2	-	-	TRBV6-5	TGTGCCAGCAGTTACACAGGGAGTAGTAACTATGGCTACACCTTC	CASSYTGSSNYGYTF
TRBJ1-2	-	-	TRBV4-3	TGCGCCAGCAGCCAAGATCCGGACAGCTATGGCTACACCTTC	CASSQDPDSYGYTF
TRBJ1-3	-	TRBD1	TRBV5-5	TGTGCCAGCAGCTTGTACGGGACAGGGGAAGGAAACACCATATATTTT	CASSLYGTGEGNTIYF
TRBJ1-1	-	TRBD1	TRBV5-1	TGCGCCAGCAGCTTGGTGGGACAGCTGAACACTGAAGCTTTCTTT	CASSLVGQLNTEAFF
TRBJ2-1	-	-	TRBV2	TGTGCCAGCAGTGAGGACGGCAGGGGGCGCGGGGGCCCCTACAATGAGCAGTTCTTC	CASSEDGRGRGGPYNEQFF
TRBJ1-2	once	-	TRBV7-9	TGTGCCAGCAGCTTAGCAGGGGGTTATGGCTACACCTTC	CASSLAGGYGYTF
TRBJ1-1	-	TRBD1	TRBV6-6	TGTGCCAGCAGTTACTCGGGACAGGGGAACACTGAAGCTTTCTTT	CASSYSGQGNTEAFF
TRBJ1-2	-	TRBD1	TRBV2	TGTGCCAGCAGACCGGGACAGTCCTATGGCTACACCTTC	CASRPGQSYGYTF
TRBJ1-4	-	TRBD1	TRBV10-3	TGTGCCATCAGTGGGACAGGACAACCGGGTCAAAAACTGTTTTTT	CAISGTGQPGQKLFF
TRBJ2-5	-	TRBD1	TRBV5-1	TGCGCCAGCAGCGCCCGGACAGGGGAAGAGGTGGTTTTAGAGACCCAGTACTTC	CASSARTGEEVVLETQYF
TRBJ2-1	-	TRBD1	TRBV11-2	TGTGCCAGCAGACCAAACAGGGGGCAGGCCTACAATGAGCAGTTCTTC	CASRPNRGQAYNEQFF
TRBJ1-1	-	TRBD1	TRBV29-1	TGCAGCGTTGGGAGGGGGCTTGGCACTGAAGCCTTCTTT	CSVGRGLGTEAFF
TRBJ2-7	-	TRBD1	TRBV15	TGTGCCACCAGCAGAGGGGACAGGGTGAGAAACGAGCAGTACTTC	CATSRGDRVRNEQYF
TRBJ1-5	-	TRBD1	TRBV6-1	TGTGCCAGCAGTCGGACAGGTACAGGCAATCAGCCCCAGCATTTT	CASSRTGTGNQPQHF
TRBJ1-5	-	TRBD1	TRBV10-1	TGCGCCAGCAGACAGGGGCGGCAGCCCCAGCATTTT	CASRQGRQPQHF
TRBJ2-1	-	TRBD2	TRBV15	TGTGCCACCAGCAGAGGACTAGCGGGGGGAGGTGAGCAGTTCTTC	CATSRGLAGGGEQFF
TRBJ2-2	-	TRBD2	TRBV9	TGTGCCAGCAGCGTAGCGGGCGGGGGCGGGGAGCTGTTTTTT	CASSVAGGGGELFF
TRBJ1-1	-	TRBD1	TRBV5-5	TGTGCCAGTGAACAGGGGGTCGAAGCTTTCTTT	CASEQGVEAFF
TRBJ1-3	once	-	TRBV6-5	TGTGCCAGCAGTTACTCCCTCTCTGGAAACACCATATATTTT	CASSYSLSGNTIYF
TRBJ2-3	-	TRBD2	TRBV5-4	TGTGCCAGCAGCTTGGGACTAGCGGGGGGGCGGAACACAGATACGCAGTATTTT	CASSLGLAGGRNTDTQYF
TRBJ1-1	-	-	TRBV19	TGTGCCAGTAGCTTCGGTGAGAACACTGAAGCTTTCTTT	CASSFGENTEAFF
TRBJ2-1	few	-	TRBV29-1	TGCAGCGTTGAAGATCTTCAGTTAGGCTACAGCTCCTACAATGAGCAGTTCTTC	CSVEDLQLGYSSYNEQFF
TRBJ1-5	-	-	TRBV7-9	TGTGCCAGCAGCTTTAGCAGCAATCAGCCCCAGCATTTT	CASSFSSNQPQHF
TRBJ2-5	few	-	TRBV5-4	TGTGCCAGCAGCTTGGGACTAGACCAAGAGACCCAGTACTTC	CASSLGLDQETQYF
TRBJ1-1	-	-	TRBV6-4	TGTGCCAGCAGTGTCGAGGGTGGCACTGAAGCTTTCTTT	CASSVEGGTEAFF
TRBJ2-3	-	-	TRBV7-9	TGTGCCAGCAGCTTAGACCTAGCGTGGGATACGCAGTATTTT	CASSLDLAWDTQYF
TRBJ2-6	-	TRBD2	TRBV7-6	TGTGCCAGCAGCTTAGTGGGGGGGTTCGGGGCCAACGTCCTGACTTTC	CASSLVGGFGANVLTF
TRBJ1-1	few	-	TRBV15	TGTGCCACCAGTAGCAGAGTCGGCACTGAAGCTTTCTTT	CATSSRVGTEAFF
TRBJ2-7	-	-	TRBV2	TGTGCCAGCAGTGAAGGGAAAGTGCTCAGGGACTCCTACGAGCAGTACTTC	CASSEGKVLRDSYEQYF